The 3 T cell receptor beta chains presented below share a single source sample, sequenced in a study of CD8+ T cells in alopecia areata. Sequencing used cDNA as its template, made by extracting RNA and reverse transcribing it. This table comes from immunoSEQ multiplex PCR, and its TCRdb copy is limited to in-frame clones, with some not included. This table has over 150,000 clones, about 60% appearing once. Treatment specified: oral pan-JAK inhibitor, 5-10 mg twice daily. Specimen: CD4+ T cells sorted from blood, collected at week 4, from a patient treated with tofacitinib. Receptor source: a human donor with alopecia areata.

This chain connects TRBV4-2 to TRBJ2-3, with a possible D match to TRBD2 (6 bases). Trimming took 0 bases from V and 7 from J, leaving 26 bases between them. Per germline, CDR1 LGHNA and CDR2 YNFKEQ. The CDR3 loop spans 19 amino acids. The CDR3 DNA sequence: TGTGCCAGCAGCCAAGACGCCCCACTAGCAGGCACGATCAATTATACGCAGTATTTT. Translation: CASSQDAPLAGTINYTQYF.

The chain recombines TRBV6-1 with TRBJ1-1, with 7 bases matching TRBD1. The CDR3 has 16 amino acids. Unmatched junction bases numbered 19, after V lost 8 bases and J lost 7 bases. CDR1 and CDR2 (germline): MNHNS, SASEGT. The CDR3 loop is CASCAHLPRQGGEAFF. The CDR3 DNA sequence: TGTGCCAGCTGTGCCCATCTCCCACGACAGGGAGGTGAAGCTTTCTTT.

The V gene is TRBV6-6, the J gene TRBJ2-1; no definite D call. The CDR3 runs to 16 residues. Germline V gene lookup returns CDR1 MNHNY and CDR2 SVGAGI (reference sequence). V lost 2 bases and J 3 bases, leaving 14 bases between the germline ends. Written as DNA, the CDR3 is TGTGCCAGCAGTTACCCCTCCCCAATGGGCTACAATGAGCAGTTCTTC. Translated: CASSYPSPMGYNEQFF.